The clone carrying this T cell receptor (beta chain) was seen only a few times. The antigen is unknown. The sample originates from a study of beta chain features in type 1 diabetes. Notes on the study in general: TCRB CDR3s from Type 1 diabetes patients were moderately but significantly shorter in all four CD4+ subsets.

The V and J ends lost 4 bases and 0 bases, in that order; junction bases with no gene match: 5. The CDR3 consists of 15 residues. From germline, CDR1 is KGHSH and CDR2 LQKENI. Expressed TCRB transcripts got sequenced, as all isolated RNA was reverse transcribed. It was found that naive, central memory and regulatory T cell samples averaged about 4 million reads. Only in-frame clones appear in the TCRdb table, and some are missing; sequencing was by immunoSEQ multiplex PCR. The data contain hundreds of thousands of clones, approximately 15% of them seen just once; the ten biggest clones take up less than 0.02%. In total, each donor contributed a single heparinised blood draw that averaged around 120 mL.

The receptor was isolated from a man aged 18 to 29 with type 1 diabetes. This chain links TRBV18 with TRBJ2-7; 8 bases align to TRBD1. The material sequenced was naive CD4+ T cells from blood. The CDR3 region is CASSQTTGASYEQYF. The CDR3 coding sequence is TGTGCCAGCTCACAAACGACAGGGGCCTCCTACGAGCAGTACTTC.